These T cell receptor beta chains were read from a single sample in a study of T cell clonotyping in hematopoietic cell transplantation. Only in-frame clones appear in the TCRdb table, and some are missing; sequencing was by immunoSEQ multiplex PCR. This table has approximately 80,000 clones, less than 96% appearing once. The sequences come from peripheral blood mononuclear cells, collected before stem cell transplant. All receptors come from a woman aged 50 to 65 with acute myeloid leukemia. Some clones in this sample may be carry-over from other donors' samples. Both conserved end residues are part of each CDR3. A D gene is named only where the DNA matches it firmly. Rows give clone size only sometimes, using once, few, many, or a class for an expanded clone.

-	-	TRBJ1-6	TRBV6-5	TGTGCCAGCAGCACGGACAGAGATAATTCACCCCTCCACTTT	CASSTDRDNSPLHF
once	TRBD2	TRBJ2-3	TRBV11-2	TGTGCCAGCAGAACCGGACTAGCGGCTAGCACAGATACGCAGTATTTT	CASRTGLAASTDTQYF
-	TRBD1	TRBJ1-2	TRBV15	TGTGCCACCAGCAGAGCGGGGGGGACAGGGGAAGGCTACACCTTC	CATSRAGGTGEGYTF
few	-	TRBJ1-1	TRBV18	TGTGCCAGCTCACCCGGCTTGAACACTGAAGCTTTCTTT	CASSPGLNTEAFF
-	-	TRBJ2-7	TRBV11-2	TGTGCCAGCACCCGTAACCCCAGCTCCTACGAGCAGTACTTC	CASTRNPSSYEQYF
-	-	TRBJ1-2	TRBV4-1	TGCGCCAGCAGCCAACAGGGTGACTATGGCTACACCTTC	CASSQQGDYGYTF
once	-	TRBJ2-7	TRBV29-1	TGCAGCATCTCCGGGGGACAAGACTCCTACGAGCAGTACTTC	CSISGGQDSYEQYF
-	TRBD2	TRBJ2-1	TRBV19	TGTGCCAGTAGTATTGGAACTAGCGGGAGACCCTCCTACAATGAGCAGTTCTTC	CASSIGTSGRPSYNEQFF
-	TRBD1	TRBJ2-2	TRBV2	TGTGCCAGCAGTGAAGGAGAGACAGGGGGTCACACCGGGGAGCTGTTTTTT	CASSEGETGGHTGELFF
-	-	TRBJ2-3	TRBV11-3	TGTGCCAGCAGCCTAAGCGGAGCAACAGATACGCAGTATTTT	CASSLSGATDTQYF
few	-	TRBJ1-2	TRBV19	TGTGCCAGTAGTATCCAGTATGGCTACACCTTC	CASSIQYGYTF
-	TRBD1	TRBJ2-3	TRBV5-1	TGCGCCAGCAGCGCCGGGACAGGGAACACAGATACGCAGTATTTT	CASSAGTGNTDTQYF
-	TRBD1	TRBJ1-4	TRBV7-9	TGTGCCAGCAGCTTAGGTCTTGGACAGGGAGGTGAAAAACTGTTTTTT	CASSLGLGQGGEKLFF
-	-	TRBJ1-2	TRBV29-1	TGCAGCTCCCGATCCACTGGGGACTATGGCTACACCTTC	CSSRSTGDYGYTF
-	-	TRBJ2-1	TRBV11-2	TGTGCCAGCAGCCCCAGCGGTAACAATGAGCAGTTCTTC	CASSPSGNNEQFF
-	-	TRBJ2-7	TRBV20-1	TGCAGTGCTGGTTCATCACGACAGTACTTC	CSAGSSRQYF
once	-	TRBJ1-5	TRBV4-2	TGTGCCAGCAGCGAACCGGACAGCAATCAGCCCCAGCATTTT	CASSEPDSNQPQHF
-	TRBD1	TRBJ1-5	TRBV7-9	TGTGCCAGCACCCCGGGACAGGGGTTTCAGCCCCAGCATTTT	CASTPGQGFQPQHF
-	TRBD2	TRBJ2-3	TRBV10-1	TGCGCCAGCAGTGCAAGCGGGAGGGCAGATACGCAGTATTTT	CASSASGRADTQYF
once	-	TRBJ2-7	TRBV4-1	TGCGCCAGCAGCCACCTGGACGGTACCTACGAGCAGTACTTC	CASSHLDGTYEQYF
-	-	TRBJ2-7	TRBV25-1	TGTGCCAGCAGTCAGTCGATTAACTACGAGCAGTACTTC	CASSQSINYEQYF
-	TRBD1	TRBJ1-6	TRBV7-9	TGTGCCAGCAGCCGGACAGGGGCGGAGAATTCACCCCTCCACTTT	CASSRTGAENSPLHF
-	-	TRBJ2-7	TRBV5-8	TGTGCCAGCAGCTTGGCCCCCACTTCCTACGAGCAGTACTTC	CASSLAPTSYEQYF
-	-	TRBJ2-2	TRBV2	TGTGCCAGCAGTGAGATCGGACTCCTGAACACCGGGGAGCTGTTTTTT	CASSEIGLLNTGELFF
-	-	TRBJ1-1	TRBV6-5	TGTGCCAGCACCCCCGGGGGATCGGGCACTGAAGCTTTCTTT	CASTPGGSGTEAFF
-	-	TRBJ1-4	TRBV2	TGTGCCAGCAGAACCGTGAAGGGCCCCACCCCAACTAATGAAAAACTGTTTTTT	CASRTVKGPTPTNEKLFF
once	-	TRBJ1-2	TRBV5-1	TGCGCCAGCAGCTGGCCGGGCGCGTGGAGCTTC	CASSWPGAWSF
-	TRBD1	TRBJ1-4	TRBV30	TGTGCCTGGAGTGATTGGACAGGGGGGGTTGAAAAACTGTTTTTT	CAWSDWTGGVEKLFF
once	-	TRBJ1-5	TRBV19	TGTGCCAGTAGTCTTGCGAGGGATCAGCCCCAGCATTTT	CASSLARDQPQHF
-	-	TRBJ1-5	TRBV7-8	TGTGCCAGCGGATCTAACAGGTATCAGCCCCAGCATTTT	CASGSNRYQPQHF